This is a list of T cell receptor beta chains from one sample in a study of blood T cell repertoires in COVID-19. Sequenced by immunoSEQ multiplex PCR; TCRdb stores in-frame clones only, minus some. The sample contains 100,000 or so clones, more than 80% of which appear only once. The sample taken for sequencing was peripheral blood. These receptors came from a woman in her 70s with acute or convalescent COVID-19. Both conserved end residues are trimmed from each CDR3. D genes are given only for firm matches. Size is stated for part of the rows, as once, few or many counts, or as a class when the clone is expanded.

v_gene: TRBV13; abundance: .; d_gene: .; CDR3aa: ASSLWQRSTEAF
v_gene: TRBV29-1; abundance: .; d_gene: TRBD2; CDR3aa: SVEGGEGSSYNEQF
v_gene: TRBV12-3/TRBV12-4; abundance: .; d_gene: TRBD1; CDR3aa: ASNQQGFEQY
v_gene: TRBV20-1; abundance: .; d_gene: .; CDR3aa: SARAGYEQY
v_gene: TRBV7-2; abundance: .; d_gene: .; CDR3aa: ASSLDRAIGYT
v_gene: TRBV5-6; abundance: few; d_gene: .; CDR3aa: ASSFGPYNEQF
v_gene: TRBV4-3; abundance: .; d_gene: .; CDR3aa: ASSQDRGSRNTGELF
v_gene: TRBV5-4; abundance: .; d_gene: TRBD2; CDR3aa: ASSKGSGRPGIDTQY
v_gene: TRBV4-3; abundance: once; d_gene: .; CDR3aa: ASSQGEGSGANVLT
v_gene: TRBV14; abundance: .; d_gene: TRBD1; CDR3aa: ASSQGTGVGYGYT
v_gene: TRBV28; abundance: .; d_gene: TRBD2; CDR3aa: ASSLIGASGLYNEQF
v_gene: TRBV9; abundance: .; d_gene: TRBD2; CDR3aa: ASSVGELAGIQETQY
v_gene: TRBV6-6; abundance: .; d_gene: .; CDR3aa: ASSYGSGQYTEAF
v_gene: TRBV7-9; abundance: .; d_gene: .; CDR3aa: ASSSSGPSDTQY
v_gene: TRBV5-1; abundance: .; d_gene: .; CDR3aa: ASSPGARREQY
v_gene: TRBV19; abundance: .; d_gene: .; CDR3aa: ASSIRDTQY
v_gene: TRBV14; abundance: .; d_gene: TRBD1; CDR3aa: ASSQLGQGNTEAF
v_gene: TRBV7-2; abundance: .; d_gene: TRBD2; CDR3aa: ASSFRASGGKETQY
v_gene: TRBV18; abundance: .; d_gene: .; CDR3aa: ASSPGGDLSGANVLT
v_gene: TRBV28; abundance: .; d_gene: .; CDR3aa: ASTPGSSYEQY
v_gene: TRBV19; abundance: many; d_gene: .; CDR3aa: ASNLAGEETQY
v_gene: TRBV4-2; abundance: .; d_gene: TRBD2; CDR3aa: ASSQDFSGSPPDTQY
v_gene: TRBV27; abundance: .; d_gene: .; CDR3aa: ASSLSSADTQY
v_gene: TRBV7-8; abundance: .; d_gene: .; CDR3aa: ASSLLMNTEAF
v_gene: TRBV5-1; abundance: once; d_gene: .; CDR3aa: ASSLVEGRDGYT
v_gene: TRBV10-2; abundance: .; d_gene: TRBD1; CDR3aa: ASSESGGQGVNSPLH
v_gene: TRBV28; abundance: .; d_gene: TRBD2; CDR3aa: ASSSLRERGWEDTQY
v_gene: TRBV28; abundance: once; d_gene: .; CDR3aa: ASRMGGHEQY
v_gene: TRBV5-5; abundance: .; d_gene: TRBD1; CDR3aa: ASSPRMRQGNEKLF
v_gene: TRBV6-5; abundance: .; d_gene: TRBD1; CDR3aa: ASNRQGGNYGYT
v_gene: TRBV27; abundance: .; d_gene: TRBD1; CDR3aa: ASRRRQGVTGELF
v_gene: TRBV19; abundance: .; d_gene: TRBD2; CDR3aa: ASTSGTSGTDTQY